The 20 T cell receptor beta chains below come from one sample, sequenced in a study of shared clonotypes between healthy human individuals. Naive CD8 populations comprised CD45RO-negative cells positively selected for CCR7, excluding terminally differentiated effector memory CD45RA+ cells. The table came from immunoSEQ multiplex PCR; TCRdb's copy has only in-frame clones and leaves some out. The data show 2 million to 2.5 million clones, approximately 94% seen once. The material sequenced was naive CD8+ T cells from PBMCs. Receptors were obtained from a man between 18 and 29 years old in good health. Some clones in this sample may be carry-over from other donors' samples.

The rearrangement links TRBV6-1 to TRBJ2-7; tentative D call: TRBD1 (5 bases). CDR1 MNHNS and CDR2 SASEGT come from the germline V gene. The CDR3 runs 14 residues. V lost 5 bases, J lost 6 bases, and 17 bases lay in between. This chain's CDR3 is CASSLTGNTREQYF. DNA for the CDR3: TGTGCCAGCAGTCTCACAGGCAACACGCGCGAGCAGTACTTC.

This chain uses TRBV7-6 with TRBJ1-5, with D uncertain. Germline V gene sequence: CDR1 SGHVS, CDR2 FNYEAQ. This CDR3 spans 14 amino acids. V was clipped by 2 bases and J by 2 bases, with 7 bases between them. This CDR3 is CASSLTDGNQPQHF. Written as DNA, the CDR3 is TGTGCCAGCAGCTTAACAGACGGCAATCAGCCCCAGCATTTT.

This chain joins TRBV27 and TRBJ2-1, with D possibly TRBD1 on 6 matching bases. In germline, CDR1 is MNHEY, CDR2 SMNVEV (reference sequence). The V end lost 4 bases, the J end lost 10 bases, and 11 bases lay between the germline ends. The CDR3 contains 12 residues. The chain's CDR3 is CASSYSGTEQFF. CDR3 in DNA: TGTGCCAGCAGTTACTCCGGGACAGAGCAGTTCTTC.

The rearrangement uses TRBV4-3 and TRBJ1-2; 8 bases are shared with TRBD1. The germline V gene encodes CDR1 LGHNA and CDR2 YSLEER. V gave up 0 bases and J gave up 3 bases; unmatched junction bases: 9. The CDR3 length is 17 residues. The CDR3 sequence is CASSQDRQGPLDYGYTF. The CDR3 bases are TGCGCCAGCAGCCAAGATCGACAGGGGCCCTTAGACTATGGCTACACCTTC.

The chain combines TRBV2 with TRBJ2-1, with TRBD2 matching over 8 bases. Unmatched junction bases numbered 7, after V lost 3 bases and J lost 3 bases. Germline lookup yields CDR1 SNHLY and CDR2 FYNNEI. The CDR3 is 16 amino acids. CDR3 in amino acids: CASSESGRGIYNEQFF. The CDR3 nucleotides are TGTGCCAGCAGTGAGAGCGGGAGAGGAATCTACAATGAGCAGTTCTTC.

The chain is built from TRBV7-9 and TRBJ2-1; weak D call: TRBD2 (6 bases). Deletions cut 2 bases from V and 6 bases from J, with 14 bases between. CDR3 length equals 15 residues. Germline CDR1 is SEHNR and CDR2 is FQNEAQ (reference sequence). CDR3: CASSLFRGLGNEQFF. The CDR3, as DNA: TGTGCCAGCAGCTTATTCCGGGGGTTGGGCAATGAGCAGTTCTTC.

The V call is TRBV2, the J call TRBJ2-4; D possibly corresponds to TRBD2 (6 bases). V dropped 8 bases and J dropped 0 bases, with 11 bases sitting between them. Germline V lookup: CDR1 SNHLY, CDR2 FYNNEI. The CDR3 is made up of 14 amino acids. In DNA form, the CDR3 reads TGTGCCAGCGGAAGGGGACTAGCCAAAAACATTCAGTACTTC. This sequence encodes CASGRGLAKNIQYF.

The V call is TRBV7-8, the J call TRBJ2-1, with 7 bases that match TRBD1. Germline lookup yields CDR1 SGHVS and CDR2 FQNEAQ. V lost 5 bases to trimming and J lost 7 bases; unmatched junction nucleotides: 5. There are 13 residues in the CDR3. Written as DNA, the CDR3 is TGTGCCAGCAGCCGGACGACAGGGAATGAGCAGTTCTTC. It codes for CASSRTTGNEQFF.

The chain recombines TRBV27 with TRBJ2-3, with 12 bases lining up with TRBD2. The CDR3 consists of 14 residues. Germline-derived CDR1 and CDR2 are MNHEY and SMNVEV (reference sequence). V dropped 7 bases and J dropped 10; count of bases not matched to a gene: 9. The CDR3 DNA sequence: TGTGCCAGCATGCGACTAGCGGGAGATGCGGCGCAGTATTTT. It encodes CASMRLAGDAAQYF.

The chain recombines TRBV19 with TRBJ2-1; a weak D match, TRBD1 (5 bases). Germline loops: CDR1 LNHDA, CDR2 SQIVND (reference sequence). Trimming removed 1 base at V and 7 bases at J, with 14 bases between. This CDR3 region has 15 residues. The CDR3 here is CASSIVWERGNEQFF. As DNA, the CDR3 is TGTGCCAGTAGTATAGTTTGGGAAAGGGGTAATGAGCAGTTCTTC.

The CDR3 here is CASSQQRNQPQHF. In DNA form, the CDR3 reads TGCGCCAGCAGCCAACAAAGGAATCAGCCCCAGCATTTT. This chain joins TRBV4-1 and TRBJ1-5; D gene unclear. Germline V gene data show CDR1 as MGHRA and CDR2 as YSYEKL. There are 13 residues in the CDR3. V lost 2 bases and J lost 4, with 6 bases in between.

V is TRBV4-2 and J is TRBJ2-3; weak D call: TRBD2 (6 bases). This CDR3 comprises 15 residues. The ends were cut back, 3 bases at V and 0 bases at J, with 10 bases in the middle. The germline V gene has CDR1 LGHNA and CDR2 YNFKEQ. CDR3 coding DNA: TGTGCCAGCAGCCACGGCGGGACTAGCACAGATACGCAGTATTTT. Its protein product is CASSHGGTSTDTQYF.

The chain uses TRBV7-9 and TRBJ1-2, with 8 nucleotides matching TRBD1. Germline CDR1 is SEHNR and CDR2 is FQNEAQ (reference sequence). The CDR3 is 13 amino acids. The V gene end was trimmed by 7 bases and the J gene end by 8 bases; junction bases not matched to a gene: 9. CDR3 coding DNA: TGTGCCAGCACTGGGGGGACAGGTGGCGGCTACACCTTC. Its protein is CASTGGTGGGYTF.

The sample holds one count of this clone. The chain has TRBV15 and TRBJ1-5; the D gene is possibly TRBD1 (5 bases). The CDR3 has 15 amino acids. Germline values: CDR1 LNHNV, CDR2 YYDKDF (reference sequence). Between the trimmed V and J ends, which lost 2 bases and 3 bases, there was a span of 11 bases. CDR3 protein: CATSRTDSYNQPQHF. The CDR3 bases are TGTGCCACCAGCAGAACTGACAGTTACAATCAGCCCCAGCATTTT.

This chain links TRBV15 with TRBJ2-5, with TRBD1 matching 9 bases. This CDR3 has 16 residues. Per the germline V gene, CDR1 is LNHNV and CDR2 is YYDKDF (reference sequence). The V gene end was trimmed by 0 bases and the J gene end by 5 bases; junction bases not matched to a gene: 7. Here the CDR3 reads CATSRERDRAGETQYF. The DNA for the CDR3 is TGTGCCACCAGCAGAGAAAGGGACAGGGCCGGGGAGACCCAGTACTTC.

This sequence joins TRBV11-2 and TRBJ2-3; TRBD2 agrees at 10 bases. This CDR3 region has 16 residues. The trim removed 8 bases at V and 2 bases at J, leaving 10 bases unmatched. CDR1 and CDR2 (germline): SGHAT, FQNNGV. CDR3 in amino acids: CASSTGLAVTTDTQYF. The DNA for the CDR3 is TGTGCCAGCTCAACAGGACTAGCGGTAACCACAGATACGCAGTATTTT.

The V gene is TRBV6-6, the J gene TRBJ2-7; 11 bases line up with TRBD1. CDR3 length: 13 residues. The J segment lost 3 bases and the V segment lost 8 bases, leaving 3 bases of the junction unmatched. Germline CDR1 MNHNY, CDR2 SVGAGI (reference sequence). CDR3 amino acids: CASGGTGGYEQYF. The DNA of the CDR3 is TGTGCCAGCGGGGGGACAGGGGGCTACGAGCAGTACTTC.

This clone was seen a single time. This chain joins TRBV27 and TRBJ2-2, with 7 bases that match TRBD2. Germline V lookup: CDR1 MNHEY, CDR2 SMNVEV (reference sequence). Trimming took 2 bases from V and 4 from J; bases not matched to a gene: 13. The CDR3 spans 18 residues. CDR3: CASSLGWMGSGPTGELFF. CDR3 DNA: TGTGCCAGCAGTTTAGGTTGGATGGGTAGCGGGCCCACCGGGGAGCTGTTTTTT.

This clone was counted once. The CDR3 nucleotides read TGTGCCAGCACCGTGGACCCCTCACAATACAATGAGCAGTTCTTC. It is translated as CASTVDPSQYNEQFF. V and J are TRBV27 and TRBJ2-1; D ambiguous. Germline V CDR1 and CDR2: MNHEY, SMNVEV (reference sequence). This CDR3 comprises 15 residues. The germline V and J ends were trimmed by 7 bases and 4 bases, with 17 bases remaining between them.

The chain combines TRBV9 with TRBJ2-7, with D maybe TRBD1 (6 bases). The CDR3 spans 14 residues. Trimming took off 4 bases at V and 7 bases at J, with 18 bases between the two ends. CDR1 and CDR2 from the germline V gene are SGDLS and YYNGEE. CDR3 bases: TGTGCCAGCAGCCCGGGACAAACACCGGGGGAGCAGTACTTC. Translated, it gives CASSPGQTPGEQYF.